Listed here are 9 T cell receptor beta chains from one sample, sequenced in a study of blood T cell repertoires in COVID-19. TCRdb's table, derived via immunoSEQ multiplex PCR, lists solely in-frame clones and lacks some. The sample shows about 98,000 clones, about four fifths of them seen only once. Sequencing input: peripheral blood. Receptors were obtained from a man older than 75 with acute or convalescent COVID-19.

V usage is TRBV5-1 and J usage is TRBJ1-2, with a tentative D call TRBD1 (5 bases). From germline, CDR1 is SGHRS and CDR2 YFSETQ. Trimming stripped 5 bases from V and 4 bases from J, with 12 bases between. This CDR3 region has 13 residues. CDR3 DNA sequence: TGCGCCAGCAGGAAGGGGTCCGCCTATGGCTACACCTTC. It is translated as CASRKGSAYGYTF.

The V call is TRBV29-1, the J call TRBJ2-1, with 14 nucleotides matching TRBD2. The V and J ends lost 6 bases and 0 bases, in that order; junction bases with no gene match: 7. The CDR3 loop spans 17 amino acids. Germline V gene lookup returns CDR1 SQVTM and CDR2 ANQGSEA. The CDR3 here is CSVRGTSGGASYNEQFF. The CDR3 DNA follows: TGCAGCGTACGGGGGACTAGCGGGGGAGCCTCCTACAATGAGCAGTTCTTC.

V is TRBV5-4 and J is TRBJ2-3; possible D gene TRBD1, 6 bases. Germline V gene data show CDR1 as SGHNT and CDR2 as YYREEE (reference sequence). This CDR3 spans 14 amino acids. The V end was cut by 0 bases, the J end by 5 bases, with 10 bases between. The CDR3 bases are TGTGCCAGCAGCTTGGGGCAGGGGAGAGATACGCAGTATTTT. It codes for CASSLGQGRDTQYF.

This rearrangement joins TRBV7-2 to TRBJ1-6; no clear D. The V end was cut by 1 base, the J end by 4 bases, with 5 bases between. The CDR3 is 14 amino acids. Germline CDR1 and CDR2: SGHTA and FQGNSA. In DNA, the CDR3 is TGTGCCAGCAGCTTAGGCGATTATAATTCACCCCTCCACTTT. This translates into CASSLGDYNSPLHF.

The chain is built from TRBV24-1 and TRBJ2-3, with D maybe TRBD1 (5 bases). Trimming removed 3 bases at V and 9 bases at J, with 18 bases between. CDR3 length: 15 residues. CDR1 is KGHDR and CDR2 is SFDVKD in the germline V gene. CDR3 loop: CATSDPPGRAETQYF. The CDR3, as DNA: TGTGCCACCAGTGATCCCCCTGGCAGGGCGGAAACGCAGTATTTT.

The count of this clone is one. This sequence joins TRBV11-2 and TRBJ2-7, with a possible D match to TRBD2 (6 bases). Between the trimmed V and J ends, which lost 5 bases and 1 base, there was a span of 9 bases. The germline V gene encodes CDR1 SGHAT and CDR2 FQNNGV. This CDR3 spans 13 amino acids. CDR3 nucleotides: TGTGCCAGCAGCACCGGGAGATCCTACGAGCAGTACTTC. Translating it yields CASSTGRSYEQYF.

The chain employs TRBV9 and TRBJ2-5; D not certain. The V gene lost 0 bases and the J gene lost 6 bases, with 9 bases spanning the gap. Germline values: CDR1 SGDLS, CDR2 YYNGEE. The length of the CDR3 is 13 residues. Written as DNA, the CDR3 is TGTGCCAGCAGCGTAGGGCAGGAAAAGACCCAGTACTTC. Amino acids: CASSVGQEKTQYF. The full variable domain, with the rest looked up from reference TRBV9 and TRBJ2-5, is DSGVTQTPKHLITATGQRVTLRCSPRSGDLSVYWYQQSLDQGLQFLIQYYNGEERAKGNILERFSAQQFPDLHSELNLSSLELGDSALYFCASSVGQEKTQYFGPGTRLLVL.

The chain uses TRBV6-2 or TRBV6-3 and TRBJ2-7; 10 bases are a match to TRBD1. CDR1 is MNHEY and CDR2 is SVGEGT in the germline V gene. J gave up 0 bases and V 5 bases, and 13 bases lay outside the gene matches. The CDR3 runs 18 residues. DNA of the CDR3: TGTGCCAGCAGTAGGACCGGGACAGGGGTCCATGCCTCCTACGAGCAGTACTTC. As protein: CASSRTGTGVHASYEQYF.

The rearrangement uses TRBV12-3 or TRBV12-4 and TRBJ1-2, with D hard to call. The ends were cut back, 7 bases at V and 4 bases at J, with 10 bases in the middle. The CDR3 has 12 amino acids. The CDR3 bases are TGTGCCAGCACTAACGGTATCTATGGCTACACCTTC. Protein product: CASTNGIYGYTF.